This T cell receptor (beta chain) was retrieved from a study of blood T cell repertoires in COVID-19. Study as a whole: Samples taken during acute and convalescent COVID-19 were collected in the United States, Italy and Spain. From T cells, B-cell-depleted T cells, or PBMCs came the material, which was cDNA or gDNA.

Per the study methods: Estimated nucleated cell counts came from reference gene primer amplification. Sequencing used immunoSEQ multiplex PCR; TCRdb keeps in-frame clones, though not all of them. V, J and clone size are those of that table, while D and trimming were read from the DNA. The sample has approximately 430,000 clones, roughly 89% seen once. The V gene's germline CDR1 is SGHAT and CDR2 FQNNGV. This CDR3 region has 16 residues. The V end lost 5 bases, the J end lost 8 bases, and 24 bases lay between the germline ends. Sequencing input: peripheral blood. The chain links TRBV11-2 to TRBJ1-2, with D possibly TRBD1 on 6 matching bases. The receptor was isolated from a young woman with active or convalescent COVID-19. CDR3 DNA sequence: TGTGCCAGCAGCCCTTGGACAGCCCTCGTTTCGTCCGGCTACACCTTC. Protein product: CASSPWTALVSSGYTF.